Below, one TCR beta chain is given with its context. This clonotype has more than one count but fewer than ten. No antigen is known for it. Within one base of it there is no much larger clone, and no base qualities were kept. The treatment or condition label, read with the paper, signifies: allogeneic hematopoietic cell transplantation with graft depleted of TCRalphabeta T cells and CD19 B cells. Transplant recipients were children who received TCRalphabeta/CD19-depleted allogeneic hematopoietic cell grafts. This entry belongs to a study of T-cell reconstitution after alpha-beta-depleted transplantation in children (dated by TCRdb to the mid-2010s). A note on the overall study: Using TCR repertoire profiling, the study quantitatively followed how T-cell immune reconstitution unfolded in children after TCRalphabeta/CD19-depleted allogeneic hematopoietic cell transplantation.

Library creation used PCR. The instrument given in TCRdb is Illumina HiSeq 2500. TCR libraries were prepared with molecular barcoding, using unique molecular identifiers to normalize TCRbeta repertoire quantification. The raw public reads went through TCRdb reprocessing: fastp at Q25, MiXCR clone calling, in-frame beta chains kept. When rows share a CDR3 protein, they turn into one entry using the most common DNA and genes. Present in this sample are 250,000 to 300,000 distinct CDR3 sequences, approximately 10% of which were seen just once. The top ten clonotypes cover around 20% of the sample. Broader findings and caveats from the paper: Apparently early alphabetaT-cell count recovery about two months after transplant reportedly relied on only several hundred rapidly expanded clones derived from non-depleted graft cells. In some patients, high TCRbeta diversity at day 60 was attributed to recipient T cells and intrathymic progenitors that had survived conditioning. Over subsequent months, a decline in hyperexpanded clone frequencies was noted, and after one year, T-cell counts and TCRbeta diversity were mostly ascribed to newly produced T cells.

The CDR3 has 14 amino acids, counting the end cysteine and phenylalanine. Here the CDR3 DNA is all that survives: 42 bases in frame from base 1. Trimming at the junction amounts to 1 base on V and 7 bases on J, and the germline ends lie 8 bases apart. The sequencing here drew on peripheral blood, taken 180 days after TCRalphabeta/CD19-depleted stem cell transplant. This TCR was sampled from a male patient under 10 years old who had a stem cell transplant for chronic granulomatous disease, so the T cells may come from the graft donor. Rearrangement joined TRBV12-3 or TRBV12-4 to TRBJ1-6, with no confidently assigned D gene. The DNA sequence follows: TGTGCCAGCAGTTTAGGGCAGTCGAATTCACCCCTCCACTTT. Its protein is CASSLGQSNSPLHF.